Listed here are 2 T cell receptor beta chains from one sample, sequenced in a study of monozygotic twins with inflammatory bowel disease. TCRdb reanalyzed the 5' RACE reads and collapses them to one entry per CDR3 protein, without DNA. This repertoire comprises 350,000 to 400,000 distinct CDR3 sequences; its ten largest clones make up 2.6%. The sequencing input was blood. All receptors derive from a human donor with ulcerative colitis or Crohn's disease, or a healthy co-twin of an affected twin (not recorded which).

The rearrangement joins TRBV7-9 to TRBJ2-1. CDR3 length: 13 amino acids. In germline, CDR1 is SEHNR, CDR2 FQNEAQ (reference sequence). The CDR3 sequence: CASSLVLTNEQFF.

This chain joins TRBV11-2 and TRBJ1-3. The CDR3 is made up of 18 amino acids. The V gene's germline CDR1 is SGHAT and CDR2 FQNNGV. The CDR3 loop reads CASSFQIRVRGSGNTIYF.